Listed below are T cell receptor beta chains from one sample, sequenced in a study of blood T cell repertoires in COVID-19. Clones were sequenced by immunoSEQ multiplex PCR, and TCRdb holds only the in-frame ones, with some missing. The table shows a few hundred thousand clones, with roughly 80% occurring only once. Material for sequencing was peripheral blood. The receptors shown here come from a man between 60 and 75 years old with acute or convalescent COVID-19. CDR3s include the opening cysteine and the closing phenylalanine or tryptophan. The D gene is left open where the match is weak. The size of a clone is reported for some rows only, either as once, few or many, or as a class for expanded clones.

j_call: TRBJ2-7; d_call: NA; clone_size: NA; v_call: TRBV10-3; cdr3_nt: TGTGCCATCAGTGAAGGCACTGGACTACCTAACTACGAGCAGTACTTC; cdr3_aa: CAISEGTGLPNYEQYF
j_call: TRBJ2-7; d_call: NA; clone_size: NA; v_call: TRBV5-1; cdr3_nt: TGCGCCAGCAGCTTGGGCAGTCCCTACGAGCAGTACTTC; cdr3_aa: CASSLGSPYEQYF
j_call: TRBJ2-7; d_call: NA; clone_size: NA; v_call: TRBV29-1; cdr3_nt: TGCAGCGCGACGACAGTCTCCTACGAGCAGTACTTC; cdr3_aa: CSATTVSYEQYF
j_call: TRBJ2-6; d_call: NA; clone_size: NA; v_call: TRBV27; cdr3_nt: TGTGCCAGCAGTTTACCCGATGGCCCGACTCTCTCTGGGGCCAACGTCCTGACTTTC; cdr3_aa: CASSLPDGPTLSGANVLTF
j_call: TRBJ2-5; d_call: TRBD1; clone_size: NA; v_call: TRBV15; cdr3_nt: TGTGCCACCAGCAGAGGCGGGACAGGCCAAGAGACCCAGTACTTC; cdr3_aa: CATSRGGTGQETQYF
j_call: TRBJ2-6; d_call: NA; clone_size: NA; v_call: TRBV11-3; cdr3_nt: TGTGCCAGCAGCCAAGGACTGCCTGGGGCCAACGTCCTGACTTTC; cdr3_aa: CASSQGLPGANVLTF
j_call: TRBJ1-3; d_call: NA; clone_size: NA; v_call: TRBV11-3; cdr3_nt: TGTGCCAGCTCCGCGGGCCCTGGAAACACCATATATTTT; cdr3_aa: CASSAGPGNTIYF
j_call: TRBJ2-5; d_call: TRBD1; clone_size: NA; v_call: TRBV2; cdr3_nt: TGTGCCAGCAGTGGGGGCAGGGGGATGCAAGAGACCCAGTACTTC; cdr3_aa: CASSGGRGMQETQYF
j_call: TRBJ2-1; d_call: TRBD1; clone_size: NA; v_call: TRBV7-6; cdr3_nt: TGTGCCAGCAGCTTAGAGGGACAGGTTTCCGGTGAGCAGTTCTTC; cdr3_aa: CASSLEGQVSGEQFF
j_call: TRBJ2-5; d_call: NA; clone_size: NA; v_call: TRBV3-1/TRBV3-2; cdr3_nt: TGTGCCAGCAGCGATAACCACAGGGAGCAAGAGACCCAGTACTTC; cdr3_aa: CASSDNHREQETQYF
j_call: TRBJ2-1; d_call: TRBD2; clone_size: once; v_call: TRBV6-5; cdr3_nt: TGTGCCAGCAGCACTACTAGCGGGAGAAGAAATGAGCAGTTCTTC; cdr3_aa: CASSTTSGRRNEQFF